The T cell receptor beta chain described here comes from a study of blood T cell repertoires in COVID-19. The protocol was immunoSEQ multiplex PCR, while the TCRdb copy is restricted to in-frame clones and leaves out a portion. The sample records around 37,000 clones, 85% being singletons. CDR3 length: 15 amino acids. V was pared by 0 bases and J by 6 bases, with 12 bases between. Germline values: CDR1 MNHNS, CDR2 SASEGT. The sequence was obtained from a man aged 50 to 59 with active COVID-19. The chain couples TRBV6-1 to TRBJ1-5; a possible D gene is TRBD1 (6 bases). The sample taken for sequencing was peripheral blood. For the CDR3, the DNA is TGTGCCAGCAGTGAAGCGGCAGGGGCGGGTCAGCCCCAGCATTTT. Encoded protein: CASSEAAGAGQPQHF.